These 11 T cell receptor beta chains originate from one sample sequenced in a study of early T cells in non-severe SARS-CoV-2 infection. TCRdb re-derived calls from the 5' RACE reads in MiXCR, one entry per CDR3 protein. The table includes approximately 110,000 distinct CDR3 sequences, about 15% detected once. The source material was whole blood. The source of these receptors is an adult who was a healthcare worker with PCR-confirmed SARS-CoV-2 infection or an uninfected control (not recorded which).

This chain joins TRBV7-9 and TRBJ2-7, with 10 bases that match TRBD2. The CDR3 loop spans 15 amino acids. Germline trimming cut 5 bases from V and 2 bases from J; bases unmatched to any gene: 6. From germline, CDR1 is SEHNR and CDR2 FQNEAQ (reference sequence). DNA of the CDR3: TGTGCCAGCAGCGCTAGCGGGGGATTCACCTACGAGCAGTACTTC. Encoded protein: CASSASGGFTYEQYF.

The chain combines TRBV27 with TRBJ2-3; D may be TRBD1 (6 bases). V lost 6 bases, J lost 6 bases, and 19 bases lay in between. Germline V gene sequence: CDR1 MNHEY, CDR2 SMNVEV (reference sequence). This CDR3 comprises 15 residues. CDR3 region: CASRVVGARPDTQYF. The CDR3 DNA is TGTGCCAGCAGAGTAGTGGGGGCCCGCCCTGATACGCAGTATTTT.

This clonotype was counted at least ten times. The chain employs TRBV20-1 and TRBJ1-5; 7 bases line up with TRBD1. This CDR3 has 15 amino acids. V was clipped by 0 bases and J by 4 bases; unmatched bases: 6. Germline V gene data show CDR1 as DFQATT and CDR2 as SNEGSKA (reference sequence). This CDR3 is CSARDVGQLNQPQHF. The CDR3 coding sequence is TGCAGTGCTAGAGATGTGGGACAGCTAAATCAGCCCCAGCATTTT.

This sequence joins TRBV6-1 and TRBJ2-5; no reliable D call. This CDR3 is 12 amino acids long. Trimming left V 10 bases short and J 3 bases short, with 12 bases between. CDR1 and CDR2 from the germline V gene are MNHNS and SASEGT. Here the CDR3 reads CANSLRKETQYF. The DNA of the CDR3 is TGTGCCAACAGCTTACGGAAAGAGACCCAGTACTTC.

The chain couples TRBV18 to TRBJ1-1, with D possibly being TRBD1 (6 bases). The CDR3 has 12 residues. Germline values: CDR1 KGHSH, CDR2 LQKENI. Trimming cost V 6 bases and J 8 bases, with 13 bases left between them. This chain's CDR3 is CASSHRVGEAFF. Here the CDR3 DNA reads TGTGCCAGCTCCCACAGGGTTGGGGAAGCTTTCTTT. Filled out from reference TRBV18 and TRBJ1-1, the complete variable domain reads NAGVMQNPRHLVRRRGQEARLRCSPMKGHSHVYWYRQLPEEGLKFMVYLQKENIIDESGMPKERFSAEFPKEGPSILRIQQVVRGDSAAYFCASSHRVGEAFFGQGTRLTVV.

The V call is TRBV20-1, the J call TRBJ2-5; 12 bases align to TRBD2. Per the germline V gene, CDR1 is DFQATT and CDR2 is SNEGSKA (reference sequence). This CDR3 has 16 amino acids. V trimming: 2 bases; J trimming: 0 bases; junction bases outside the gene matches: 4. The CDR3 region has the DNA TGCAGTGCTAGACTAGCGGGGGGGCCGTACCAAGAGACCCAGTACTTC. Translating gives CSARLAGGPYQETQYF.

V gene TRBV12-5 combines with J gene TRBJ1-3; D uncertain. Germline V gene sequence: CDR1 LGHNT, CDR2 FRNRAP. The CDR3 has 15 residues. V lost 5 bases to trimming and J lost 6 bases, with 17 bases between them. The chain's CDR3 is CASGLPPPQENTIYF. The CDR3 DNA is TGTGCTAGTGGTCTTCCCCCTCCCCAAGAAAACACCATATATTTT.

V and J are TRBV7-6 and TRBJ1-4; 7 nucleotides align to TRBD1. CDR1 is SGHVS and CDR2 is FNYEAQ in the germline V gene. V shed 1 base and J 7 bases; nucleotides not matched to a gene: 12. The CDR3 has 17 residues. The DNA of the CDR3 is TGTGCCAGCAGCTTAGGAAGGGGACAGCTAGACCCTGAAAAACTGTTTTTT. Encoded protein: CASSLGRGQLDPEKLFF.

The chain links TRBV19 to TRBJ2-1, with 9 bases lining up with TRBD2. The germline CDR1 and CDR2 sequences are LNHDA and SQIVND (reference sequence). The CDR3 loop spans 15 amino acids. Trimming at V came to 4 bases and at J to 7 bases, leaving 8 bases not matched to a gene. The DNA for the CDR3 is TGTGCCAGTAGTAGCCCCTGGCGGGGGGGGAATGAGCAGTTCTTC. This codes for CASSSPWRGGNEQFF.

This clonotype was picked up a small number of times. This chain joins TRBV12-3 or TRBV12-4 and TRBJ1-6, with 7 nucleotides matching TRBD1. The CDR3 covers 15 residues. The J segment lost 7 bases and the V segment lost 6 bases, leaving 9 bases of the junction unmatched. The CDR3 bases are TGTGCCAGCAGCCCCCCGGGACAGAGCAATTCACCCCTCCACTTT. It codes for CASSPPGQSNSPLHF.

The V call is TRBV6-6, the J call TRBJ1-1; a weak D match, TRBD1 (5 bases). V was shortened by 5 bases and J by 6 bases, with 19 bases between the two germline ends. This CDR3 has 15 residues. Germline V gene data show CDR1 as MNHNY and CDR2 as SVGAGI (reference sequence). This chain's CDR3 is CASSGARAAASEAFF. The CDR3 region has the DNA TGTGCCAGCAGTGGGGCCCGGGCCGCCGCCTCTGAAGCTTTCTTT.